The 15 T cell receptor beta chains given below trace back to one sample, sequenced in a study of blood T cell repertoires in COVID-19. TCRdb's table, derived via immunoSEQ multiplex PCR, lists solely in-frame clones and lacks some. The data show about 150,000 clones, roughly three quarters seen once. Source material: PBMCs or T cells enriched from blood (not recorded which). These receptors came from a woman aged 50 to 65 who had recovered from COVID-19.

The rearrangement links TRBV28 to TRBJ1-2; no reliable D call. Trimming pared 2 bases from V and 3 bases from J, leaving 13 bases between. From germline, CDR1 is MDHEN and CDR2 SYDVKM. There are 15 residues in the CDR3. The CDR3 bases are TGTGCCAGCAGTTTAAGGGCTCGCGGGGACTATGGCTACACCTTC. Its translation: CASSLRARGDYGYTF.

This chain joins TRBV21-1 and TRBJ2-7; the table's D call of TRBD2 was not tested on the DNA. TRBV21-1 is flagged as a pseudogene. This CDR3 comprises 15 residues. The DNA for the CDR3 is TGTGCCAGCAATCGTACTAGCGGGGACCATTTCGAGCAGTACGTC. Translated: CASNRTSGDHFEQYV.

This clone has only one observation. This sequence joins TRBV3-1 (or the pseudogene TRBV3-2) and TRBJ1-2, with D perhaps matching TRBD1 (6 bases). The germline V gene has CDR1 LGHDT and CDR2 YNNKEL (reference sequence). CDR3 length equals 14 residues. Between the trimmed V and J ends, which lost 0 bases and 6 bases, there was a span of 11 bases. The CDR3 here is CASSQDGGLDGYTF. The CDR3 coding sequence is TGTGCCAGCAGCCAAGACGGGGGGCTGGATGGCTACACCTTC.

The chain uses TRBV10-3 and TRBJ1-1, with D tentatively TRBD1 (5 bases). Germline CDR1 is ENHRY and CDR2 is SYGVKD. The CDR3 loop spans 16 amino acids. V dropped 2 bases and J dropped 3 bases, with 16 bases sitting between them. The CDR3 DNA sequence: TGTGCCATCAGTGAGCAAGGGACTTCGAAGGACACTGAAGCTTTCTTT. Translated, it gives CAISEQGTSKDTEAFF.

The CDR3 reads CASSVDRRGGYTF. Here the CDR3 DNA reads TGTGCCAGCAGTGTAGACCGCAGGGGAGGCTACACCTTC. The V gene is TRBV28, the J gene TRBJ1-2; D may be TRBD1 (6 bases). The germline V and J ends were trimmed by 5 bases and 8 bases, with 15 bases remaining between them. CDR1 is MDHEN, CDR2 SYDVKM, per germline. The CDR3 runs 13 residues.

The gene calls are TRBV24-1 and TRBJ2-3; the match to TRBD1 covers 11 bases. The CDR3 contains 20 residues. V dropped 3 bases and J dropped 5; count of bases not matched to a gene: 18. Germline V lookup: CDR1 KGHDR, CDR2 SFDVKD. The DNA for the CDR3 is TGTGCCACCAGTGATCGACCAGGCAAACGGGGGACAGGGGGAATAGATACGCAGTATTTT. It is translated as CATSDRPGKRGTGGIDTQYF.

The rearrangement joins TRBV5-4 to TRBJ1-6; D might be TRBD1 (6 bases). The germline gives CDR1 SGHNT, CDR2 YYREEE (reference sequence). The CDR3 totals 14 residues. V was trimmed by 0 bases and J by 9 bases, leaving 10 bases between them. The CDR3 loop is CASSLAGDGSPLHF. As DNA, the CDR3 is TGTGCCAGCAGCTTGGCAGGGGATGGTTCACCCCTCCACTTT.

The rearrangement joins TRBV5-8 to TRBJ1-1; 11 bases line up with TRBD1. The germline gives CDR1 SGHTS, CDR2 YDEGEE. J lost 4 bases, V lost 6 bases, and 5 bases had no gene match. The CDR3 has 14 residues. The CDR3 DNA sequence: TGTGCCAGCACCCGGACAGGGGGCCCCACTGAAGCTTTCTTT. Residues: CASTRTGGPTEAFF. Full variable domain (outside the CDR3, taken from reference TRBV5-8 and TRBJ1-1): EAGVTQSPTHLIKTRGQQATLRCSPISGHTSVYWYQQALGLGLQFLLWYDEGEERNRGNFPPRFSGRQFPNYSSELNVNALELEDSALYLCASTRTGGPTEAFFGQGTRLTVV.

The chain recombines TRBV2 with TRBJ2-2; TRBD2 matches at 7 bases. The CDR3 is 16 amino acids. Trimming took 3 bases from V and 6 from J; bases not matched to a gene: 10. CDR1 and CDR2 (germline): SNHLY, FYNNEI. The CDR3 sequence is CASSDGGGRGAGELFF. The CDR3, as DNA: TGTGCCAGCAGTGATGGCGGGGGAAGAGGCGCCGGGGAGCTGTTTTTT. Complete variable domain (other parts from reference TRBV2 and TRBJ2-2): EPEVTQTPSHQVTQMGQEVILRCVPISNHLYFYWYRQILGQKVEFLVSFYNNEISEKSEIFDDQFSVERPDGSNFTLKIRSTKLEDSAMYFCASSDGGGRGAGELFFGEGSRLTVL.

The chain links TRBV10-3 to TRBJ1-1; 10 positions match TRBD1. The length of the CDR3 is 12 residues. Trimming at V came to 8 bases and at J to 4 bases, leaving 1 base not matched to a gene. Germline CDR1 reads ENHRY; CDR2 reads SYGVKD. In nucleotides, the CDR3 is TGTGCCATCGGACAGGGGGGCACTGAAGCTTTCTTT. Its translation: CAIGQGGTEAFF.

The chain uses TRBV11-2 and TRBJ1-2; D is unclear. CDR1 and CDR2 from the germline V gene are SGHAT and FQNNGV. CDR3 length: 15 amino acids. The V end lost 2 bases, the J end lost 0 bases, and 10 bases lay between the germline ends. The CDR3 protein is CASSLLGSANYGYTF. The CDR3 DNA reads as TGTGCCAGCAGCTTACTCGGGAGTGCTAACTATGGCTACACCTTC.

The genes are TRBV7-6 and TRBJ2-7; maybe TRBD2 (5 bases). CDR1 and CDR2 from the germline V gene are SGHVS and FNYEAQ. Trimming stripped 2 bases from V and 7 bases from J, with 15 bases between. This CDR3 contains 14 residues. This CDR3 reads CASSLSPAGGEQYF. The CDR3 DNA reads as TGTGCCAGCAGCTTATCCCCCGCGGGTGGTGAGCAGTACTTC.

This sequence joins TRBV5-1 and TRBJ1-6, with 7 bases that match TRBD1. CDR3 size: 15 residues. V lost 4 bases, J lost 7 bases, and 8 bases stayed unmatched. Per the germline V gene, CDR1 is SGHRS and CDR2 is YFSETQ. The CDR3 reads CASSQGQLRNSPLHF. The CDR3 DNA reads as TGCGCCAGCAGCCAGGGACAGTTACGAAATTCACCCCTCCACTTT. Filled out from reference TRBV5-1 and TRBJ1-6, the complete variable domain reads KAGVTQTPRYLIKTRGQQVTLSCSPISGHRSVSWYQQTPGQGLQFLFEYFSETQRNKGNFPGRFSGRQFSNSRSEMNVSTLELGDSALYLCASSQGQLRNSPLHFGNGTRLTVT.

This clone appeared once. This rearrangement joins TRBV18 to TRBJ1-1; 8 bases match TRBD1. This CDR3 has 15 amino acids. Trimming took 6 bases from V and 5 from J; bases not matched to a gene: 11. Per germline, CDR1 KGHSH and CDR2 LQKENI. The CDR3 DNA is TGTGCCAGCTCTCCCAGGGGGCAGGGGATGACTGAAGCTTTCTTT. It translates to CASSPRGQGMTEAFF.

In its sample, this clone was seen once. CDR3 region: CASSSPAGVETQYF. Here the CDR3 DNA reads TGCGCCAGCTCTAGTCCAGCGGGGGTGGAGACCCAGTACTTC. The rearrangement links TRBV10-2 to TRBJ2-5; the match to TRBD2 covers 8 bases. The J segment lost 5 bases and the V segment lost 8 bases, leaving 10 bases of the junction unmatched. The CDR3 contains 14 residues. Germline V gives CDR1 WSHSY, CDR2 SAAADI.